This is a list of T cell receptor beta chains from one sample in a study of cytomegalovirus exposure and HLA in healthy donors. Libraries were prepared by immunoSEQ multiplex PCR; TCRdb keeps only in-frame clonotypes and omits some of them. Here the sample spans around 150,000 clones, around 80% being singletons. The sequenced sample was PBMCs. These receptors came from a man aged 25 to 40 in good health. The CDR3 runs from the conserved cysteine through the conserved F or W. Each record gives: V gene, CDR3 protein.

V: TRBV4-1
CDR3: CASSLETSGNSDTQYF

V: TRBV29-1
CDR3: CSGSGGQETQYF

V: TRBV6-1
CDR3: CASSERGVAGGLGYNEQFF

V: TRBV5-8
CDR3: CASSPGLLGGNQPQHF

V: TRBV7-3
CDR3: CASSGGNANTGELFF

V: TRBV4-1
CDR3: CASSQGRGTTNEKLFF

V: TRBV4-3
CDR3: CASSQEQNTEAFF

V: TRBV19
CDR3: CASSIKEAQYF

V: TRBV27
CDR3: CASSLFTSYEQYF

V: TRBV13
CDR3: CASSFKLAGSTDTQYF

V: TRBV7-8
CDR3: CASSQGTLETEAFF

V: TRBV7-8
CDR3: CASSPWDSYYEQYF

V: TRBV6-6
CDR3: CASSYSSLTEAFF

V: TRBV10-2
CDR3: CASGGSTSGRPDTQYF

V: TRBV5-1
CDR3: CASSLMGLGETQYF

V: TRBV7-7
CDR3: CASSPSGQETQYF

V: TRBV10-3
CDR3: CAIRGGDTDTQYF

V: TRBV28
CDR3: CASSGQGPGYTF

V: TRBV2
CDR3: CASSEVGRNQPQHF

V: TRBV9
CDR3: CASSEAEGGSFQTQYF

V: TRBV28
CDR3: CATIPPGSAGNTIYF

V: TRBV27
CDR3: CASSLSRVRTDTQYF

V: TRBV27
CDR3: CASSSKNSGTRPTGQFF

V: TRBV28
CDR3: CASSPLAGGCDEQYF

V: TRBV5-4
CDR3: CASSLNTGGTAYNEQFF

V: TRBV5-5
CDR3: CASSLARDRDSNQPQHF

V: TRBV27
CDR3: CASSLGPGETYEQYF

V: TRBV5-1
CDR3: CASSLGLAGGQDTQYF

V: TRBV12-5
CDR3: CASGLVRAGELFF

V: TRBV9
CDR3: CASSVFDQRGRETQYF

V: TRBV27
CDR3: CASSSKVGTGFYEQYF

V: TRBV6-5
CDR3: CASSWREGSYEQYF

V: TRBV6-1
CDR3: CASSDRAREQYF

V: TRBV27
CDR3: CASTNVTGGNPINTGELFF

V: TRBV9
CDR3: CASSPTSGIGNEQFF

V: TRBV2
CDR3: CASSERQGLETQYF

V: TRBV7-2
CDR3: CASSLGTGHYEQYF

V: TRBV7-9
CDR3: CASSPQGIGYGYTF

V: TRBV9
CDR3: CASSVDFAASTDTQYF

V: TRBV4-1
CDR3: CASSQVGTGGFYEQFF

V: TRBV6-6
CDR3: CASGGGSYEQYF

V: TRBV4-1
CDR3: CASSQEGAYTNEKLFF

V: TRBV29-1
CDR3: CSVASGRAKEQYF

V: TRBV5-4
CDR3: CASRSGTSGVYEQYF

V: TRBV29-1
CDR3: CSVMLQGVGTLHF

V: TRBV5-1
CDR3: CARSVSSYEQYF

V: TRBV7-3
CDR3: CASSLRASNEQFF

V: TRBV11-3
CDR3: CASSFTGVGAGELFF

V: TRBV15
CDR3: CATSLDPSGANVLTF

V: TRBV25-1
CDR3: CASSEGSGRERDTQYF

V: TRBV28
CDR3: CASSLSAVSGDGELFF